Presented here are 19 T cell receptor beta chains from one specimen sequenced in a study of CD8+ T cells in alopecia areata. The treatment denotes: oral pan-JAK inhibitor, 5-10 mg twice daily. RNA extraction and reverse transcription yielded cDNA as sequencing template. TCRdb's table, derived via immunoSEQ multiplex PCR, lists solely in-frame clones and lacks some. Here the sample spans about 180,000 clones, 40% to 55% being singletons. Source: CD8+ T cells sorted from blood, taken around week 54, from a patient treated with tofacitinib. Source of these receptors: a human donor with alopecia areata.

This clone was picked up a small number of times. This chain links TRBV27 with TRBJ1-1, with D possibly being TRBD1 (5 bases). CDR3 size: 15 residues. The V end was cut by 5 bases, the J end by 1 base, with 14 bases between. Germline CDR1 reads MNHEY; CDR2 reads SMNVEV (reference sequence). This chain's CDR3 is CASSPRDGKNTEAFF. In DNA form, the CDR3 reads TGTGCCAGCAGTCCCCGGGACGGAAAGAACACTGAAGCTTTCTTT.

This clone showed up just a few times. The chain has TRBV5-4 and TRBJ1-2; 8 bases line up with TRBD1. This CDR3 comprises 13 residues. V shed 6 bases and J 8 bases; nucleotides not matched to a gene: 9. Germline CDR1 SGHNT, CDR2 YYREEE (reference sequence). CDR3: CASIKDRATGYTF. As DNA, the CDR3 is TGTGCCAGCATCAAGGACAGGGCGACCGGCTACACCTTC.

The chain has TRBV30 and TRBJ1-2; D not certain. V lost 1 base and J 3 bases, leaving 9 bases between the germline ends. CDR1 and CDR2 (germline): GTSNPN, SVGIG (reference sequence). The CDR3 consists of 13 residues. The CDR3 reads CAWSAAADYGYTF. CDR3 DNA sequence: TGTGCCTGGAGTGCCGCAGCGGACTATGGCTACACCTTC.

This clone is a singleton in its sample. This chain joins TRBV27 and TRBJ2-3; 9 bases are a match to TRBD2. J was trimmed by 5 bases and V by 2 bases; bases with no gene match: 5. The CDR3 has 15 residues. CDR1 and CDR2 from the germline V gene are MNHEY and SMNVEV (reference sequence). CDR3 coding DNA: TGTGCCAGCAGTTTAGGCGGGGGGGCTGGAGATACGCAGTATTTT. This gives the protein CASSLGGGAGDTQYF.

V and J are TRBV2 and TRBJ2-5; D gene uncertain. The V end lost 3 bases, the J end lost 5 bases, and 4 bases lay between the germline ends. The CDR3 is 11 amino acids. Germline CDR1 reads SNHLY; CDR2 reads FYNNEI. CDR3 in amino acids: CASSDTETQYF. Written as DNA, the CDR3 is TGTGCCAGCAGTGATACGGAGACCCAGTACTTC.

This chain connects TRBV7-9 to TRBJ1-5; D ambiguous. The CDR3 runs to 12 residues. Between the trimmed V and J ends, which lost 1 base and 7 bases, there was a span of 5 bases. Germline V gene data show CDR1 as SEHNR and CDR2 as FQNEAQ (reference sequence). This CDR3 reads CASSLGRQPQHF. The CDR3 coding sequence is TGTGCCAGCAGCTTAGGTAGACAGCCCCAGCATTTT.

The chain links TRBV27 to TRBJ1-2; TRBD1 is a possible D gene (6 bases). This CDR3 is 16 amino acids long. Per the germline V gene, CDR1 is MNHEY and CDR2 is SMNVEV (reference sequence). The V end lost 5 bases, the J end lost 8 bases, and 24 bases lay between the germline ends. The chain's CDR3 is CASSPGGRGVVLGYTF. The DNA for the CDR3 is TGTGCCAGCAGTCCCGGGGGCCGAGGGGTGGTGTTAGGCTACACCTTC.

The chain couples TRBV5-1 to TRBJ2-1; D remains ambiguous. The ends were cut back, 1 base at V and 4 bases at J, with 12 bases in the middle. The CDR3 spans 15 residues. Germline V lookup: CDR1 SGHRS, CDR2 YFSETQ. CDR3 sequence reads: CASSLSQGRYNEQFF. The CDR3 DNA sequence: TGCGCCAGCAGCTTGAGTCAAGGCCGATACAATGAGCAGTTCTTC. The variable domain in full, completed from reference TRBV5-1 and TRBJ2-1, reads KAGVTQTPRYLIKTRGQQVTLSCSPISGHRSVSWYQQTPGQGLQFLFEYFSETQRNKGNFPGRFSGRQFSNSRSEMNVSTLELGDSALYLCASSLSQGRYNEQFFGPGTRLTVL.

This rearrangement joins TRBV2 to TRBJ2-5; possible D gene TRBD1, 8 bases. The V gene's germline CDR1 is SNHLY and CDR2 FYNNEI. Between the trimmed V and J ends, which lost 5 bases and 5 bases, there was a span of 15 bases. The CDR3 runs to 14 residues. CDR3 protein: CASSSGQGGETQYF. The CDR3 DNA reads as TGTGCCAGCAGTTCTGGACAGGGAGGGGAGACCCAGTACTTC.

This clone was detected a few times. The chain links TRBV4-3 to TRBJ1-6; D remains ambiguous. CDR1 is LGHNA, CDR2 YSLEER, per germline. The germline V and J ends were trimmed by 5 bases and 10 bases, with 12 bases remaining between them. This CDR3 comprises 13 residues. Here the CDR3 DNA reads TGCGCCAGCAGCTTACTATCAGGCTCACCCCTCCACTTT. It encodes CASSLLSGSPLHF.

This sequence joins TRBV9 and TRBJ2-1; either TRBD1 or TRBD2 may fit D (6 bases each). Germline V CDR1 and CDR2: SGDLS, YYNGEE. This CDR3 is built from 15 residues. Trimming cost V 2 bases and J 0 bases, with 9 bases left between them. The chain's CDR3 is CASSVGGRSYNEQFF. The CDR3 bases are TGTGCCAGCAGCGTCGGGGGCCGCTCCTACAATGAGCAGTTCTTC.

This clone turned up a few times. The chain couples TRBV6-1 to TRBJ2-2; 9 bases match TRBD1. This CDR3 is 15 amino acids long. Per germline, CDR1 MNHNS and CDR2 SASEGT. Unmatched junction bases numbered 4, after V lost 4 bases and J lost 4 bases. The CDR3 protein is CASSAGTGTTGELFF. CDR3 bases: TGTGCCAGCAGTGCCGGGACAGGGACCACCGGGGAGCTGTTTTTT.

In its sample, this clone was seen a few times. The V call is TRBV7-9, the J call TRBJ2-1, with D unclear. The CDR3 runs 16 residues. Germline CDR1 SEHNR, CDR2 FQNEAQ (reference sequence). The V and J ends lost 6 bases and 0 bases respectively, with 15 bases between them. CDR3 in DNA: TGTGCCAGCAGTCGTATTAAGGGTAGCTCCTACAATGAGCAGTTCTTC. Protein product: CASSRIKGSSYNEQFF.

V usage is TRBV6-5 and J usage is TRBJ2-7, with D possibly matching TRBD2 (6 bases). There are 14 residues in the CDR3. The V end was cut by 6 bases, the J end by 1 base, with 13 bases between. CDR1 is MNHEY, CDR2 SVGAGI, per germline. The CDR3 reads CASRAWDSSYEQYF. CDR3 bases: TGTGCCAGCAGGGCCTGGGACTCTTCCTACGAGCAGTACTTC.

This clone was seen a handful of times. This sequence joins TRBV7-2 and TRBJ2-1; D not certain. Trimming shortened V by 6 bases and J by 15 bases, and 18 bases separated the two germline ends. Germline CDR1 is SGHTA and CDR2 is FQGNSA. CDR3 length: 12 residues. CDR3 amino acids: CASRGSKSDLFF. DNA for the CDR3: TGTGCCAGCAGGGGTTCTAAGAGTGATCTGTTCTTC.

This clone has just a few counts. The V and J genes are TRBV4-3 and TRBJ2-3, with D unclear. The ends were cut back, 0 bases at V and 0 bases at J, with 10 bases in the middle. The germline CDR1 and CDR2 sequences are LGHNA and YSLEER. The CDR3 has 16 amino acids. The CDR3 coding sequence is TGCGCCAGCAGCCAAGAAAGGGTGGAAAGCACAGATACGCAGTATTTT. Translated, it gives CASSQERVESTDTQYF.

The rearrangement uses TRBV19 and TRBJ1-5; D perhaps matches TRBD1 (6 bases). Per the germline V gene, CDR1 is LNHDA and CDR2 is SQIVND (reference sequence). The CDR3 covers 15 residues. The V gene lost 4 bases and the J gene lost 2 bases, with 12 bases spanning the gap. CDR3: CASSTYRVGNQPQHF. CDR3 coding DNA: TGTGCCAGTAGTACCTACAGGGTGGGCAATCAGCCCCAGCATTTT.

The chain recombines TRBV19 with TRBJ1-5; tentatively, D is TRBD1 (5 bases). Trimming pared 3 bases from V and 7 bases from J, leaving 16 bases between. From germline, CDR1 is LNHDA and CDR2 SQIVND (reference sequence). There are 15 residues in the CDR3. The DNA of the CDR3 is TGTGCCAGTAGTATGGACGGGGGTAGAGGGCAGCCCCAGCATTTT. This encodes CASSMDGGRGQPQHF.

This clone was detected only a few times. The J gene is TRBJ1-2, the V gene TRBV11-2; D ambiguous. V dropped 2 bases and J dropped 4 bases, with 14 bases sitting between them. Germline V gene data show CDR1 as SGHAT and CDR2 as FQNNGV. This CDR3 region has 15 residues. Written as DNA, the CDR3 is TGTGCCAGCAGCTTAAGAAGGGAGGACCGCTATGGCTACACCTTC. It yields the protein CASSLRREDRYGYTF.